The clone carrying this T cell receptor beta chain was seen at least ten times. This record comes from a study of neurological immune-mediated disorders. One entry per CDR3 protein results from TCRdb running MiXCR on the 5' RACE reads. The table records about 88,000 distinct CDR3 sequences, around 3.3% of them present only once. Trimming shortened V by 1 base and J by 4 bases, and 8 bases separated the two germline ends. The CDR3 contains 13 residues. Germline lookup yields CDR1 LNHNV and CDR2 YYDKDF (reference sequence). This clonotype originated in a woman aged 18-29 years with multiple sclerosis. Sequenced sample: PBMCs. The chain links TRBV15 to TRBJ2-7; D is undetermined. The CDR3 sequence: CATSRGIQYEQYF. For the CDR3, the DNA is TGTGCCACCAGCAGAGGAATTCAATACGAGCAGTACTTC.